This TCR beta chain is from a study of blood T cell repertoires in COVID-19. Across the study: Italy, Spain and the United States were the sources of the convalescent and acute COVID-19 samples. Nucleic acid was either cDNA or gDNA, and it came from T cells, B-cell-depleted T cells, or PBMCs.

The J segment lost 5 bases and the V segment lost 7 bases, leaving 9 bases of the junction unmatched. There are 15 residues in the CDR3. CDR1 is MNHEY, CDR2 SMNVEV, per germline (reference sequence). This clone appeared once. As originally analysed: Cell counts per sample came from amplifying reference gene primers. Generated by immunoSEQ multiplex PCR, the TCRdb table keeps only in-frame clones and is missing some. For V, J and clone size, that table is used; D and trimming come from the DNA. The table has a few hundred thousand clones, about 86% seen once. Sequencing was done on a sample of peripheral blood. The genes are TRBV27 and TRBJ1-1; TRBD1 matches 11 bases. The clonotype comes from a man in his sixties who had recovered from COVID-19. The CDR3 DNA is TGTGCCAGCAATCAGGACAGGGGGCTTGGGACTGAAGCTTTCTTT. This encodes CASNQDRGLGTEAFF.